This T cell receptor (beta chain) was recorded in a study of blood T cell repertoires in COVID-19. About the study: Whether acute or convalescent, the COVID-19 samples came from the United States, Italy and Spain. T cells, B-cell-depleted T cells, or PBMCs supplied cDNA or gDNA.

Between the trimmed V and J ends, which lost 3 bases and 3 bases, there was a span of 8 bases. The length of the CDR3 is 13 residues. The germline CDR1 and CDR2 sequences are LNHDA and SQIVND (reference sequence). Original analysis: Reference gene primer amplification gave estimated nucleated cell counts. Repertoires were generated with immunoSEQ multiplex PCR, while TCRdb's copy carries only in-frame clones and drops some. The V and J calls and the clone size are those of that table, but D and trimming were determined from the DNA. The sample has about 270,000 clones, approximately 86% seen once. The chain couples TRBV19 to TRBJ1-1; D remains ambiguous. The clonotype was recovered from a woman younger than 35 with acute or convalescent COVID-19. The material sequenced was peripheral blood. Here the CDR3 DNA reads TGTGCCAGTAGTATCAGTATGGACACTGAAGCTTTCTTT. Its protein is CASSISMDTEAFF.